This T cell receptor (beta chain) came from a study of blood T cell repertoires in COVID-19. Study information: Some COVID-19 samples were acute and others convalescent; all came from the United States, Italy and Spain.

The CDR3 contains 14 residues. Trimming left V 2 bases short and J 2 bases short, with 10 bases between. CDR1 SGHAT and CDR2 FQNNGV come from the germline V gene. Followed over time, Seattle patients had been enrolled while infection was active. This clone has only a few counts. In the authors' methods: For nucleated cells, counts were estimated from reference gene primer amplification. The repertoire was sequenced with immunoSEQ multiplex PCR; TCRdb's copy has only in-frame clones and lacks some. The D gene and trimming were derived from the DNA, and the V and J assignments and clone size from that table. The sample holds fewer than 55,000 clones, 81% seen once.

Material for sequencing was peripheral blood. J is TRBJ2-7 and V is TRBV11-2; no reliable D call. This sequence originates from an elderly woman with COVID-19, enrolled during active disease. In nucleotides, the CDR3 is TGTGCCAGCAGCTTATCCAGGCCCCCCTACGAGCAGTACTTC. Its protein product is CASSLSRPPYEQYF.